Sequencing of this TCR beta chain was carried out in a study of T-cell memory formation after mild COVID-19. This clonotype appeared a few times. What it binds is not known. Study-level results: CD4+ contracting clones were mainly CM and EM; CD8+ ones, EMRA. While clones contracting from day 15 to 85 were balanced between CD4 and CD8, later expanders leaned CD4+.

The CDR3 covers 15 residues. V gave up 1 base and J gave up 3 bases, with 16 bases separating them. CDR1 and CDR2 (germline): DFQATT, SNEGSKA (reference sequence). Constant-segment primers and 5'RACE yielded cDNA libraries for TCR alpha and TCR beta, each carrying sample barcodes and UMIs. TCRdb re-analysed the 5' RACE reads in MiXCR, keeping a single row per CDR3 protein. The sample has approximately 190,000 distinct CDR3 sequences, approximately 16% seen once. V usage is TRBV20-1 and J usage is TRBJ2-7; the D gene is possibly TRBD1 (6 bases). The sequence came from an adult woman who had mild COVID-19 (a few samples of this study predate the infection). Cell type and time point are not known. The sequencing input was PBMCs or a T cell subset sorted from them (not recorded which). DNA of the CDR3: TGCAGTGCTAGAGTCCCCGCAACAGGGTTCTACGAGCAGTACTTC. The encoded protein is CSARVPATGFYEQYF.